Given below is one T cell receptor beta chain in context. This clone is regarded as medium-sized (0.01 to 0.1%). Its antigen is currently not known. No base quality values were provided; no much bigger clone lies one nucleotide off. None of the patients had been given any treatment before thyroid surgery. The study retrospectively analysed patient clinical samples collected from the early 2010s to the late 2010s using T-cell receptor beta sequencing. Library creation used PCR. Instrument on record: Illumina HiSeq 4000. High-throughput sequencing was used to profile the TCR beta-chain CDR3 region of each patient. In the original analysis: The researchers built a classifier to tell apart papillary thyroid cancer patients with distant metastasis, based on CDR3 differences among clinicopathological groups. Repertoire diversity was assessed with the Shannon index, and tumor-blood repertoire similarity with the Morisita-Horn index. The raw public reads went through TCRdb reprocessing: fastp at Q25, MiXCR clone calling, in-frame beta chains kept. The V and J calls here are based on TCRdb, not the publication. In all, the sample holds tens of thousands of clones, and about 16% of those were seen once. The ten largest make up 3.3% of the sample.

The data belong to a study of metastatic and nonmetastatic thyroid tumors (dated by TCRdb to the early 2020s). For context, the study as a whole: Repertoires from peripheral blood and from tumor or nodule tissue samples of malignant and benign thyroid patients were compared. What the study reported, not specific to this receptor: TCR beta diversity was reported as significantly higher in malignant tumors than in benign nodules, in both blood and tumor samples.

At the junction V is shortened by 0 bases and J by 2 bases, with 14 bases in between. The germline V gene (reference sequence) specifies DFQATT as CDR1 and SNEGSKA as CDR2. The CDR3 runs 15 amino acids, cysteine and phenylalanine included. Only the CDR3 region is kept as DNA, spanning 45 bases read in frame from base 1. This clonotype was sampled from a female donor with papillary thyroid cancer or a benign thyroid nodule (not recorded which). Some clones in this sample may be carry-over from other donors' samples. Sequences were obtained from blood. The V and J genes are TRBV20-1 and TRBJ2-7; a weak D assignment points to TRBD2 (5 bases agree). The CDR3: CSARDTGRRTYEQYF. Here is the DNA: TGCAGTGCTAGAGATACCGGCAGGAGGACCTACGAGCAGTACTTC.